This TCR beta chain originates from a study of cytomegalovirus exposure and HLA in healthy donors. Whole-study findings and limits: Diagnosis of cytomegalovirus status made by the classifier reportedly showed high specificity and sensitivity. HLA alleles were associated with 15,000 to 20,000 TCR beta sequences in a later analysis at 0.05 false discovery rate. CMV serostatus was the only immune exposure information that was available.

The CDR3 has 17 amino acids. CDR1 and CDR2 (germline): MGHRA, YSYEKL. Trimming removed 0 bases at V and 0 bases at J, with 12 bases between. As to this clone: Antigen unknown.

This PCR relied on a set of 60 Vbeta primers and 13 Jbeta primers. Original handling: Unique TCR beta chains totaled roughly 79 million in a later count, with approximately 10 million of them shared. This table comes from immunoSEQ multiplex PCR, and its TCRdb copy is limited to in-frame clones, with some not included. V, J and clone size are those of that table, while D and trimming were read from the DNA. The data contain about 150,000 clones, roughly 80% of them singletons. The sequenced material came from PBMCs. The receptor was isolated from a male donor in good health and CMV-seronegative. The chain joins TRBV4-1 to TRBJ2-1; TRBD2 might be the D (5 bases). CDR3 loop: CASSQDVGGRSYNEQFF. The CDR3 DNA follows: TGCGCCAGCAGCCAAGACGTTGGCGGGCGCTCCTACAATGAGCAGTTCTTC.